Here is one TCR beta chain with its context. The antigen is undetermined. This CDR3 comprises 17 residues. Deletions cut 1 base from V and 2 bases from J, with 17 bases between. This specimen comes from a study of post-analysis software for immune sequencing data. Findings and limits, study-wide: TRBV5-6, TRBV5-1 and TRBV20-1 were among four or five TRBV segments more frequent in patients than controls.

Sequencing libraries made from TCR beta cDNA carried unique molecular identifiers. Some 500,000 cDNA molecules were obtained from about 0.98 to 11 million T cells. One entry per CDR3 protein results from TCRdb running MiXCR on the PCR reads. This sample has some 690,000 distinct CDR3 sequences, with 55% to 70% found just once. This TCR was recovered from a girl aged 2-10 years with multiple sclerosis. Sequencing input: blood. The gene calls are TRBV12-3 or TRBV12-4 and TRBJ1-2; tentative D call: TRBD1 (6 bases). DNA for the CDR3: TGTGCCAGCAGTTTAGGTCGGGGGGCGCAAACAAACTATGGCTACACCTTC. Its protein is CASSLGRGAQTNYGYTF.